Following are 24 T cell receptor beta chains from one sample sequenced in a study of molecular identifiers for immune sequencing clone quantification. Each CDR3 protein gets one entry after TCRdb re-called the PCR reads with MiXCR. The sample shows approximately 500,000 distinct CDR3 sequences, 20% to 25% of them seen only once. Sequencing was carried out using naive CD8+ T cells from blood, with Jurkat cell RNA spiked in. Sample subset: FACS-sorted CD8+CD4-CCR7+CD45RA+ naive T cells. The receptor set was obtained from a human donor in good health. Some libraries in this study had Jurkat cell RNA spiked in.

Details on this clonotype: A single base separates this from a much larger clone, so it may be a read error. The chain couples TRBV6-1 to TRBJ2-7; 7 bases match TRBD1. The CDR3 spans 13 residues. Looked up from germline, CDR1 is MNHNS and CDR2 is SASEGT. The CDR3 here is CASRIKGAGEQCF. The CDR3 nucleotides are TGTGCCAGCAGGATTAAGGGGGCGGGCGAGCAGTGCTTC.

This clonotype was found once. This may come from a read error, since a much larger clone is one base off. This sequence joins TRBV7-9 and TRBJ1-1, with D unclear. Germline V gene sequence: CDR1 SEHNR, CDR2 FQNEAQ (reference sequence). This CDR3 spans 14 amino acids. V dropped 3 bases and J dropped 0 bases, with 8 bases sitting between them. The DNA of the CDR3 is TGTGCCAGCAGCTTGAATCTCGTGAACACTGAAGCTTTCTTT. Translation gives CASSLNLVNTEAFF.

The chain joins TRBV7-9 to TRBJ1-6, with TRBD1 as a possible D gene (5 bases). Germline assignment: CDR1 SEHNR and CDR2 FQNEAQ (reference sequence). The V gene lost 5 bases and the J gene lost 6 bases, with 11 bases spanning the gap. This CDR3 has 14 residues. Here the CDR3 reads CASSPGGSNSPLHF. The CDR3 bases are TGTGCCAGCAGCCCTGGGGGGAGTAATTCACCCCTCCACTTT.

This clonotype has a single count. The V gene is TRBV28, the J gene TRBJ2-7; D may be TRBD1 (6 bases). V lost 6 bases and J lost 8, with 17 bases in between. Germline values: CDR1 MDHEN, CDR2 SYDVKM. The CDR3 contains 13 residues. As DNA, the CDR3 is TGTGCCAGCAGCCTCGGTACAGGGACGAAGCAGTACTTC. Residues: CASSLGTGTKQYF.

The J gene is TRBJ2-7, the V gene TRBV5-1; 7 positions agree with TRBD1. The germline V gene encodes CDR1 SGHRS and CDR2 YFSETQ. The V segment lost 2 bases and the J segment 3 bases; nucleotides outside the gene matches: 5. The CDR3 is 14 amino acids. The CDR3 protein is CASSFVQGDYEQYF. CDR3 in DNA: TGCGCCAGCAGCTTTGTCCAGGGGGACTACGAGCAGTACTTC.

This clonotype was observed a handful of times. V is TRBV5-4 and J is TRBJ2-2, with 7 nucleotides matching TRBD2. In germline, CDR1 is SGHNT, CDR2 YYREEE (reference sequence). This CDR3 is built from 15 residues. With V trimmed by 3 bases and J by 6 bases, 8 bases remained unmatched. CDR3 sequence (DNA): TGTGCCAGCAGCTACCGGGGGGAAGAGCCCGGGGAGCTGTTTTTT. It encodes CASSYRGEEPGELFF.

This clonotype was seen many times. The rearrangement links TRBV30 to TRBJ2-1; TRBD2 matches 14 bases. The CDR3 is 14 amino acids. Germline-derived CDR1 and CDR2 are GTSNPN and SVGIG (reference sequence). The J segment lost 9 bases and the V segment lost 1 base, leaving 2 bases of the junction unmatched. The CDR3 loop is CAWSGTSGRLEQFF. CDR3 nucleotides: TGTGCCTGGAGTGGGACTAGCGGGAGGCTTGAGCAGTTCTTC. Variable domain in full (rest from reference TRBV30 and TRBJ2-1): SQTIHQWPATLVQPVGSPLSLECTVEGTSNPNLYWYRQAAGRGLQLLFYSVGIGQISSEVPQNLSASRPQDRQFILSSKKLLLSDSGFYLCAWSGTSGRLEQFFGPGTRLTVL.

In the case of this clonotype: This could be a read error, since a much larger clone is one nucleotide away. This chain uses TRBV30 with TRBJ2-1; no definite D call. The CDR3 sequence is 12 residues long. Between the trimmed V and J ends, which lost 3 bases and 3 bases, there was a span of 6 bases. CDR1 GTSNPN and CDR2 SVGIG come from the germline V gene (reference sequence). CDR3 bases: TGTGCCTGGAGCTTTGTCTACAATGAGCAGTTCTTC. It yields the protein CAWSFVYNEQFF.

A word on this clonotype: This may be a read error: a much more frequent sequence differs by one nucleotide. The chain joins TRBV7-9 to TRBJ2-2, with D possibly TRBD2 on 6 matching bases. Germline CDR1 SEHNR, CDR2 FQNEAQ (reference sequence). There are 14 residues in the CDR3. CDR3 coding DNA: TGTGCCGGACGAGGGACTGTAAACACCGGGGAGCCGTTTTTT. This encodes CAGRGTVNTGEPFF. The full variable domain, completed using reference TRBV7-9 and TRBJ2-2, is DTGVSQNPRHKITKRGQNVTFRCDPISEHNRLYWYRQTLGQGPEFLTYFQNEAQLEKSRLLSDRFSAERPKGSFSTLEIQRTEQGDSAMYLCAGRGTVNTGEPFFGEGSRLTVL.

This clonotype has ten or more counts. V gene TRBV12-3 or TRBV12-4 combines with J gene TRBJ1-5; the D is unclear. The V and J ends lost 0 bases and 4 bases respectively, with 7 bases between them. The CDR3 totals 14 residues. The CDR3 loop reads CASSLAKANQPQHF. The DNA of the CDR3 is TGTGCCAGCAGTTTAGCGAAGGCGAATCAGCCCCAGCATTTT.

This clonotype was counted ten times or more. The rearrangement uses TRBV20-1 and TRBJ2-6, with a possible D match to TRBD2 (5 bases). CDR3 length equals 15 residues. V dropped 5 bases and J dropped 1 base, with 12 bases sitting between them. Germline V gene data show CDR1 as DFQATT and CDR2 as SNEGSKA (reference sequence). The CDR3 protein is CSAPPRESGANVLTF. In DNA form, the CDR3 reads TGCAGTGCTCCCCCCCGGGAATCTGGGGCCAACGTCCTGACTTTC.

At least ten counts were recorded for this clonotype. The chain combines TRBV28 with TRBJ1-5; D unclear. Trimming pared 2 bases from V and 2 bases from J, leaving 10 bases between. This CDR3 has 15 residues. CDR1 is MDHEN and CDR2 is SYDVKM in the germline V gene. CDR3 residues: CASSLRLRGNQPQHF. The CDR3 nucleotides are TGTGCCAGCAGTTTAAGGCTCCGAGGCAATCAGCCCCAGCATTTT.

This clonotype was observed a handful of times. The V call is TRBV19, the J call TRBJ2-7; TRBD2 matches 7 bases. The V segment lost 0 bases and the J segment 3 bases; nucleotides outside the gene matches: 5. CDR1 and CDR2 from the germline V gene are LNHDA and SQIVND (reference sequence). The CDR3 consists of 15 residues. DNA for the CDR3: TGTGCCAGTAGTATAGAGGCGGGAGTGATCTACGAGCAGTACTTC. It is translated as CASSIEAGVIYEQYF.

The chain is built from TRBV12-3 or TRBV12-4 and TRBJ1-5, with TRBD1 matching over 7 bases. The CDR3 runs to 16 residues. V dropped 6 bases and J dropped 3; count of bases not matched to a gene: 11. CDR3 sequence reads: CASSSDRVSPNQPQHF. In nucleotides, the CDR3 is TGTGCCAGCAGCTCCGACAGGGTCTCTCCCAATCAGCCCCAGCATTTT.

Ten or more counts support this clonotype. V gene TRBV20-1 combines with J gene TRBJ1-3; 8 bases align to TRBD1. J gave up 0 bases and V 5 bases, and 0 bases lay outside the gene matches. The CDR3 runs 13 residues. The germline V gene has CDR1 DFQATT and CDR2 SNEGSKA (reference sequence). CDR3 nucleotides: TGCAGTGCTCAGGGGGCCTCTGGAAACACCATATATTTT. This sequence encodes CSAQGASGNTIYF.

As concerns this clonotype: The junction departs from the called germline gene at one end, perhaps through a read error. This chain links TRBV7-6 with TRBJ1-1; the D gene is possibly TRBD1 (5 bases). The CDR3 length is 15 residues. Germline lookup yields CDR1 SGHVS and CDR2 FNYEAQ. CDR3 sequence reads: CVSSLGRDLNTEAFF. The CDR3 DNA reads as TGTGTCAGCAGCTTAGGAAGGGACCTGAACACTGAAGCTTTCTTT.

Concerning this clonotype itself: A much larger clone differs by one base, so this may be a read error. The rearrangement joins TRBV15 to TRBJ1-1, with D uncertain. CDR1 is LNHNV and CDR2 is YYDKDF in the germline V gene (reference sequence). The CDR3 covers 17 residues. In DNA, the CDR3 is TGTGCCACCAGCCTGACTGTTGGAGTTCCCATGAACACTGAAGCTCTCTTT. It is translated as CATSLTVGVPMNTEALF.

DNA for the CDR3: TGTGCCAGCAGTTTAGGGCTCAGCTACAACTATGGCTACACCTTC. Translating gives CASSLGLSYNYGYTF. This chain joins TRBV12-3 or TRBV12-4 and TRBJ1-2; D remains ambiguous. V dropped 1 base and J dropped 2 bases, with 11 bases sitting between them. The CDR3 consists of 15 residues.

This clonotype was seen a few times. J is TRBJ2-7 and V is TRBV4-1; TRBD2 matches at 14 bases. The CDR3 consists of 18 residues. The V gene's germline CDR1 is MGHRA and CDR2 YSYEKL. The trim removed 0 bases at V and 2 bases at J, leaving 6 bases unmatched. The CDR3 DNA is TGCGCCAGCAGCCAAGATTCCCCGGGACTAGCGGGGGCCTACGAGCAGTACTTC. Residues: CASSQDSPGLAGAYEQYF.

The chain links TRBV5-1 to TRBJ1-2, with D unresolved. Trimming shortened V by 4 bases and J by 6 bases, and 16 bases separated the two germline ends. Germline loops: CDR1 SGHRS, CDR2 YFSETQ. This CDR3 contains 14 residues. CDR3 coding DNA: TGCGCCAGCAGCCAAGAATTAGGACTGGATGGCTACACCTTC. It specifies CASSQELGLDGYTF.

This clonotype was counted many times. The V gene is TRBV7-2, the J gene TRBJ2-1, with 7 bases that match TRBD1. CDR1 is SGHTA, CDR2 FQGNSA, per germline. The CDR3 has 13 residues. With V trimmed by 5 bases and J by 7 bases, 5 bases remained unmatched. This CDR3 reads CASSLSGGNEQFF. DNA for the CDR3: TGTGCCAGCAGCCTCTCAGGGGGAAATGAGCAGTTCTTC.

On this clonotype: The missing conserved phenylalanine or tryptophan at the end of this CDR3 makes a read error likely. The V gene is TRBV7-6, the J gene TRBJ2-1; no firm D call. The V end was cut by 5 bases, the J end by 6 bases, with 11 bases between. Germline V gene lookup returns CDR1 SGHVS and CDR2 FNYEAQ. This CDR3 has 13 residues. CDR3 sequence: CASSKGPSNEQFS. In nucleotides, the CDR3 is TGTGCCAGCAGCAAAGGCCCATCCAATGAGCAGTTCTCC.

This clonotype showed up many times. The genes are TRBV7-9 and TRBJ1-1, with 12 bases matching TRBD1. The CDR3 spans 18 residues. Per germline, CDR1 SEHNR and CDR2 FQNEAQ (reference sequence). The junction had 15 bases not matched to a gene; V was cut back by 6 bases and J by 4 bases. In DNA, the CDR3 is TGTGCCAGCAGGTATAGACACGGGACAGGGGGCTCCGGCACTGAAGCTTTCTTT. Translating it yields CASRYRHGTGGSGTEAFF.

The chain joins TRBV22-1 to TRBJ2-3; TRBD2, the D gene given by the table, was not confirmed from the DNA. TRBV22-1 is an annotated pseudogene. The CDR3 is 17 residues long. CDR3 sequence reads: CPGSAPGGLASTDTQYF. CDR3 coding DNA: TGTCCTGGGAGCGCACCTGGAGGACTAGCGAGCACAGATACGCAGTATTTT.